The 21 T cell receptor beta chains presented below share a single source sample, sequenced in a study of pediatric ulcerative colitis. This table comes from immunoSEQ multiplex PCR, and its TCRdb copy is limited to in-frame clones, with some not included. Of 40,000 to 60,000 clones listed, around 81% are singletons. During colonoscopy, one to two rectal pinch biopsies were collected. What was sequenced was gut tissue. These receptors all come from a girl between 5 and 17 years old with moderate ulcerative colitis.

This chain joins TRBV7-9 and TRBJ2-2; D is perhaps TRBD1 (6 bases). CDR3 length: 14 amino acids. Per germline, CDR1 SEHNR and CDR2 FQNEAQ (reference sequence). The germline V and J ends were trimmed by 2 bases and 6 bases, with 10 bases remaining between them. CDR3 residues: CASSLYQGPGELFF. In nucleotides, the CDR3 is TGTGCCAGCAGCTTATATCAGGGGCCCGGGGAGCTGTTTTTT.

This rearrangement joins TRBV28 to TRBJ2-3; D gene uncertain. From germline, CDR1 is MDHEN and CDR2 SYDVKM. The CDR3 runs to 14 residues. V lost 2 bases and J lost 0, with 6 bases in between. The CDR3 spells CASSLTPSTDTQYF. The CDR3 region has the DNA TGTGCCAGCAGTTTAACGCCTAGCACAGATACGCAGTATTTT.

The J gene is TRBJ2-1, the V gene TRBV15; D ambiguous. Trimming took 0 bases from V and 2 from J, leaving 8 bases between them. CDR1 LNHNV and CDR2 YYDKDF come from the germline V gene (reference sequence). The CDR3 runs 15 residues. The CDR3 spells CATSRDPGPYNEQFF. Written as DNA, the CDR3 is TGTGCCACCAGCAGAGATCCGGGCCCCTACAATGAGCAGTTCTTC.

The chain uses TRBV27 and TRBJ2-7; 11 bases agree with TRBD1. With V trimmed by 5 bases and J by 4 bases, 4 bases remained unmatched. CDR3 length equals 14 residues. In germline, CDR1 is MNHEY, CDR2 SMNVEV (reference sequence). The CDR3 sequence: CASSPGQGGYEQYF. In DNA, the CDR3 is TGTGCCAGCAGTCCGGGACAGGGGGGTTACGAGCAGTACTTC.

The chain is built from TRBV6-6 and TRBJ1-2; D not resolved. The germline V gene encodes CDR1 MNHNY and CDR2 SVGAGI (reference sequence). CDR3 size: 14 residues. Deletions cut 5 bases from V and 2 bases from J, with 12 bases between. CDR3 region: CASSKWPTNYGYTF. The DNA for the CDR3 is TGTGCCAGCAGTAAGTGGCCTACGAACTATGGCTACACCTTC.

The V call is TRBV7-2, the J call TRBJ2-3, with 9 positions matching TRBD2. The germline V gene encodes CDR1 SGHTA and CDR2 FQGNSA. Trimming took 1 base from V and 7 from J; bases not matched to a gene: 6. The CDR3 loop spans 15 amino acids. The CDR3 nucleotides read TGTGCCAGCAGCTTAGTTTCTAGCGGGAAGCATACGCAGTATTTT. Protein product: CASSLVSSGKHTQYF.

V and J are TRBV9 and TRBJ2-3, with TRBD2 matching over 13 bases. This CDR3 is built from 18 residues. J lost 4 bases, V lost 2 bases, and 10 bases had no gene match. Germline CDR1 and CDR2: SGDLS and YYNGEE. This CDR3 is CASSVHGLAGVGADTQYF. DNA for the CDR3: TGTGCCAGCAGCGTCCATGGACTAGCGGGAGTCGGGGCAGATACGCAGTATTTT.

This clone turned up a few times. CDR3 loop: CASNVQQGYEQYF. The DNA of the CDR3 is TGTGCCAGCAACGTACAGCAGGGCTACGAGCAGTACTTC. The chain links TRBV28 to TRBJ2-7; TRBD1 might be the D (5 bases). CDR1 is MDHEN, CDR2 SYDVKM, per germline. V was clipped by 7 bases and J by 3 bases, with 13 bases between them. This CDR3 region has 13 residues.

The chain is built from TRBV6-1 and TRBJ1-5; 7 nucleotides align to TRBD1. J lost 0 bases, V lost 3 bases, and 8 bases had no gene match. Per the germline V gene, CDR1 is MNHNS and CDR2 is SASEGT. This CDR3 region has 17 residues. The CDR3 DNA reads as TGTGCCAGCAGTGACCAGACAGGGTCGAATAGCAATCAGCCCCAGCATTTT. It encodes CASSDQTGSNSNQPQHF.

This sequence joins TRBV18 and TRBJ2-7, with a possible D match to TRBD1 (6 bases). Germline CDR1 and CDR2: KGHSH and LQKENI. The CDR3 extends over 14 amino acids. Trimming removed 1 base at V and 1 base at J, with 8 bases between. The CDR3: CASSPRQDSYEQYF. In nucleotides, the CDR3 is TGTGCCAGCTCACCACGACAGGATTCCTACGAGCAGTACTTC.

The genes are TRBV7-9 and TRBJ1-1; TRBD1 might be the D (6 bases). Germline assignment: CDR1 SEHNR and CDR2 FQNEAQ (reference sequence). The CDR3 is 15 amino acids. The V gene lost 0 bases and the J gene lost 4 bases, with 12 bases spanning the gap. The DNA of the CDR3 is TGTGCCAGCAGCTTAGCGGGGGCGTCGGGCACTGAAGCTTTCTTT. Encoded protein: CASSLAGASGTEAFF.

This clone was detected a few times. The chain combines TRBV5-4 with TRBJ1-2; 10 bases align to TRBD1. The germline V gene encodes CDR1 SGHNT and CDR2 YYREEE (reference sequence). V trimming: 4 bases; J trimming: 4 bases; junction bases outside the gene matches: 1. The CDR3 has 13 amino acids. The CDR3 sequence is CASSRDRGYGYTF. CDR3 nucleotides: TGTGCCAGCAGCCGGGACAGGGGCTATGGCTACACCTTC.

This clone was seen more than once but under ten times. This chain links TRBV6-5 with TRBJ1-5; 9 nucleotides line up with TRBD1. This CDR3 is 15 amino acids long. Germline lookup yields CDR1 MNHEY and CDR2 SVGAGI. With V trimmed by 5 bases and J by 6 bases, 8 bases remained unmatched. The CDR3 nucleotides are TGTGCCAGCAGTACGACAGGGGGTCCTTTTCAGCCCCAGCATTTT. Protein product: CASSTTGGPFQPQHF.

This clone was seen only once. The V and J genes are TRBV5-6 and TRBJ2-1; 9 nucleotides line up with TRBD1. The CDR3 is 15 residues long. Germline CDR1 is SGHDT and CDR2 is YYEEEE. J lost 5 bases, V lost 4 bases, and 7 bases had no gene match. The CDR3 region is CASSPGTGPHNEQFF. The CDR3 DNA reads as TGTGCCAGCAGCCCGGGGACAGGGCCACACAATGAGCAGTTCTTC.

Written as DNA, the CDR3 is TGTGCCAGCAGCTTGGACAGGGCCCACACTGAAGCTTTCTTT. Translated, it gives CASSLDRAHTEAFF. The chain couples TRBV5-4 to TRBJ1-1; tentatively, D is TRBD1 (6 bases). Trimming removed 0 bases from V and 3 bases from J, with 9 bases in between. CDR3 length: 14 amino acids. The germline CDR1 and CDR2 sequences are SGHNT and YYREEE (reference sequence).

The rearrangement uses TRBV7-8 and TRBJ1-6; unclear D gene. The CDR3 is 16 residues long. V lost 1 base and J lost 0, with 7 bases in between. Germline V gene data show CDR1 as SGHVS and CDR2 as FQNEAQ. The CDR3 protein is CASSLVASSYNSPLHF. CDR3 sequence (DNA): TGTGCCAGCAGCTTAGTGGCCAGCTCCTATAATTCACCCCTCCACTTT.

The CDR3 DNA follows: TGCAGCGTTCAAGGACAGGGGCGCTACGAGCAGTACTTC. It specifies CSVQGQGRYEQYF. V and J are TRBV29-1 and TRBJ2-7; 9 bases agree with TRBD1. This CDR3 region has 13 residues. Germline CDR1 SQVTM, CDR2 ANQGSEA. The V gene end was trimmed by 5 bases and the J gene end by 3 bases; junction bases not matched to a gene: 5.

The chain employs TRBV29-1 and TRBJ2-5; TRBD1 might be the D (6 bases). V lost 7 bases and J 2 bases, leaving 8 bases between the germline ends. Per the germline V gene, CDR1 is SQVTM and CDR2 is ANQGSEA. There are 11 residues in the CDR3. CDR3 amino acids: CSAGVQETQYF. CDR3 nucleotides: TGCAGCGCAGGGGTTCAAGAGACCCAGTACTTC.

The chain has TRBV5-4 and TRBJ2-3; TRBD1 aligns across 9 bases. The length of the CDR3 is 15 residues. Losses at the gene ends were 4 bases for V and 1 base for J; bases not matched to a gene: 4. CDR1 is SGHNT and CDR2 is YYREEE in the germline V gene (reference sequence). The CDR3 DNA is TGTGCCAGCAGCGGGGACAGGGCCCGCACAGATACGCAGTATTTT. Amino acid sequence: CASSGDRARTDTQYF.

The V and J genes are TRBV5-1 and TRBJ2-1, with 12 bases matching TRBD2. The germline CDR1 and CDR2 sequences are SGHRS and YFSETQ. V was pared by 0 bases and J by 5 bases, with 6 bases of the junction left unmatched. The CDR3 is made up of 17 amino acids. CDR3 sequence (DNA): TGCGCCAGCAGCTTGGAGGCTAGCGGGAGGGCCGACAATGAGCAGTTCTTC. Its protein is CASSLEASGRADNEQFF.

This clone has just one count. The chain links TRBV11-2 to TRBJ1-1; no definite D call. The CDR3 contains 15 residues. V shed 0 bases and J shed 11 bases, with 19 bases lying between them. The germline CDR1 and CDR2 sequences are SGHAT and FQNNGV. In DNA, the CDR3 is TGTGCCAGCAGCTTAGATCAGAGACACCCCGGTGTGGCTTTCTTT. It yields the protein CASSLDQRHPGVAFF. The full variable domain, with the rest looked up from reference TRBV11-2 and TRBJ1-1, is EAGVAQSPRYKIIEKRQSVAFWCNPISGHATLYWYQQILGQGPKLLIQFQNNGVVDDSQLPKDRFSAERLKGVDSTLKIQPAKLEDSAVYLCASSLDQRHPGVAFFGQGTRLTVV.